Each of the 15 T cell receptor beta chains below was sequenced from the same sample in a study of pediatric ulcerative colitis. The protocol was immunoSEQ multiplex PCR, while the TCRdb copy is restricted to in-frame clones and leaves out a portion. The sample shows fewer than 30,000 clones, approximately 71% of them seen only once. Rectal tissue came from one to two pinch biopsies taken at colonoscopy. The source material was gut tissue. The receptor set was obtained from a boy between 10 and 17 years old with severe ulcerative colitis.

The J gene is TRBJ2-1, the V gene TRBV27; D perhaps matches TRBD1 (5 bases). V lost 3 bases and J lost 3, with 12 bases in between. The length of the CDR3 is 15 residues. Germline V gene sequence: CDR1 MNHEY, CDR2 SMNVEV (reference sequence). This CDR3 is CASSLGLLGYNEQFF. In nucleotides, the CDR3 is TGTGCCAGCAGTTTGGGGCTTCTCGGCTACAATGAGCAGTTCTTC.

The V call is TRBV7-9, the J call TRBJ2-7, with 12 bases matching TRBD1. Germline V CDR1 and CDR2: SEHNR, FQNEAQ (reference sequence). Trimming removed 0 bases from V and 7 bases from J; junction bases left unmatched: 4. This CDR3 is 15 amino acids long. The CDR3 loop is CASSLAGTGGGEQYF. The CDR3, as DNA: TGTGCCAGCAGCTTAGCGGGGACAGGGGGCGGAGAGCAGTACTTC.

The chain employs TRBV6-5 and TRBJ2-7; TRBD1 matches at 8 bases. Germline V gene sequence: CDR1 MNHEY, CDR2 SVGAGI. Losses at the gene ends were 4 bases for V and 0 bases for J; bases not matched to a gene: 5. The length of the CDR3 is 15 residues. The CDR3: CASSSWTGTSYEQYF. CDR3 nucleotides: TGTGCCAGCAGTTCCTGGACAGGGACCTCCTACGAGCAGTACTTC.

A few counts support this clone. The chain recombines TRBV29-1 with TRBJ1-2; possibly TRBD1 for D (6 bases). Germline CDR1 is SQVTM and CDR2 is ANQGSEA. Trimming left V 2 bases short and J 6 bases short, with 13 bases between. The CDR3 runs to 13 residues. The CDR3 loop is CSVETGSGDGYTF. DNA for the CDR3: TGCAGCGTTGAAACAGGGAGCGGGGATGGCTACACCTTC. Supplemented by reference TRBV29-1 and TRBJ1-2, the full variable domain reads SAVISQKPSRDICQRGTSLTIQCQVDSQVTMMFWYRQQPGQSLTLIATANQGSEATYESGFVIDKFPISRPNLTFSTLTVSNMSPEDSSIYLCSVETGSGDGYTFGSGTRLTVV.

This sequence joins TRBV2 and TRBJ1-5, with 7 bases aligning to TRBD1. V trimming: 4 bases; J trimming: 9 bases; junction bases outside the gene matches: 9. Germline V CDR1 and CDR2: SNHLY, FYNNEI. The CDR3 contains 14 residues. The CDR3 sequence is CASSVQGTALPQHF. CDR3 DNA: TGTGCCAGCAGTGTTCAGGGGACAGCCTTGCCCCAGCATTTT.

V and J are TRBV30 and TRBJ1-4; the D gene is possibly TRBD1 (6 bases). The CDR3 has 14 residues. Germline V CDR1 and CDR2: GTSNPN, SVGIG (reference sequence). Trimming took 0 bases from V and 7 from J, leaving 12 bases between them. This chain's CDR3 is CAWSVVQGFEKLFF. CDR3 nucleotides: TGTGCCTGGAGTGTCGTACAGGGTTTTGAAAAACTGTTTTTT. The whole variable domain, filled in from reference TRBV30 and TRBJ1-4, reads SQTIHQWPATLVQPVGSPLSLECTVEGTSNPNLYWYRQAAGRGLQLLFYSVGIGQISSEVPQNLSASRPQDRQFILSSKKLLLSDSGFYLCAWSVVQGFEKLFFGSGTQLSVL.

V and J are TRBV6-5 and TRBJ2-7, with TRBD2 matching 8 bases. Germline assignment: CDR1 MNHEY and CDR2 SVGAGI. The CDR3 contains 15 residues. The trim removed 6 bases at V and 6 bases at J, leaving 13 bases unmatched. The CDR3: CASSLGVAGLAEQYF. The CDR3 DNA reads TGTGCCAGCAGCCTCGGGGTAGCGGGACTGGCCGAGCAGTACTTC.

This clone has a handful of counts. Other DNA sequences in this specimen translate into the identical CDR3. The chain recombines TRBV9 with TRBJ1-2, with D perhaps matching TRBD1 (5 bases). Between the trimmed V and J ends, which lost 3 bases and 4 bases, there was a span of 10 bases. Per the germline V gene, CDR1 is SGDLS and CDR2 is YYNGEE. This CDR3 is 13 amino acids long. CDR3 sequence reads: CASSAGTGYGYTF. CDR3 DNA: TGTGCCAGCAGCGCAGGGACGGGCTATGGCTACACCTTC. Based on the CDR3 plus reference TRBV9 and TRBJ1-2, the full variable domain is DSGVTQTPKHLITATGQRVTLRCSPRSGDLSVYWYQQSLDQGLQFLIQYYNGEERAKGNILERFSAQQFPDLHSELNLSSLELGDSALYFCASSAGTGYGYTFGSGTRLTVV.

The chain carries TRBV15 and TRBJ2-1; D is perhaps TRBD1 or TRBD2 (5 bases each). This CDR3 is 14 amino acids long. V lost 0 bases and J 5 bases, leaving 8 bases between the germline ends. The germline gives CDR1 LNHNV, CDR2 YYDKDF (reference sequence). This CDR3 reads CATSREGTNNEQFF. CDR3 DNA sequence: TGTGCCACCAGCAGAGAAGGGACCAACAATGAGCAGTTCTTC.

This clone was recorded only once. The chain couples TRBV10-2 to TRBJ2-7; 7 bases are shared with TRBD1. Germline CDR1 and CDR2: WSHSY and SAAADI. The CDR3 covers 13 residues. Trimming took 6 bases from V and 7 from J; bases not matched to a gene: 9. Written as DNA, the CDR3 is TGCGCCAGCAGGGAAGGGGGCTCCCCTGAGCAGTACTTC. Translated, it gives CASREGGSPEQYF.

The rearrangement joins TRBV27 to TRBJ1-5; D perhaps matches TRBD1 (5 bases). Germline CDR1 MNHEY, CDR2 SMNVEV (reference sequence). V lost 3 bases and J 0 bases, leaving 15 bases between the germline ends. This CDR3 comprises 17 residues. For the CDR3, the DNA is TGTGCCAGCAGTTTCGGGGGGGTAAACTATAGCAATCAGCCCCAGCATTTT. Its protein product is CASSFGGVNYSNQPQHF.

In nucleotides, the CDR3 is TGTGCCAGCAGTGAAGGACTAGCGGGAGGGCCAGATACGCAGTATTTT. It translates to CASSEGLAGGPDTQYF. This sequence joins TRBV6-1 and TRBJ2-3; 14 bases agree with TRBD2. This CDR3 region has 16 residues. V lost 1 base to trimming and J lost 4 bases; unmatched junction nucleotides: 1. CDR1 MNHNS and CDR2 SASEGT come from the germline V gene.

The V gene is TRBV4-1, the J gene TRBJ2-1; TRBD2 agrees at 9 bases. Germline trimming cut 1 base from V and 2 bases from J; bases unmatched to any gene: 0. In germline, CDR1 is MGHRA, CDR2 YSYEKL. There are 15 residues in the CDR3. CDR3 nucleotide sequence: TGCGCCAGCAGCCAAGTAGCGGGAGCCTACAATGAGCAGTTCTTC. Translated: CASSQVAGAYNEQFF.

The chain combines TRBV27 with TRBJ2-5; D is ambiguous. This CDR3 has 13 residues. Trimming removed 6 bases from V and 3 bases from J, with 11 bases in between. Germline CDR1 and CDR2: MNHEY and SMNVEV (reference sequence). This chain's CDR3 is CASSLSREETQYF. The CDR3 nucleotides are TGTGCCAGCAGCCTTAGCAGAGAAGAGACCCAGTACTTC.

This chain connects TRBV28 to TRBJ2-3; 10 bases map to TRBD2. The CDR3 is 14 amino acids. V shed 8 bases, J shed 6 bases, and the junction held 8 bases outside the gene matches. The V gene's germline CDR1 is MDHEN and CDR2 SYDVKM. CDR3 nucleotide sequence: TGTGCCAGCGGTACTAGCGGGGCCCTGGATACGCAGTATTTT. This translates into CASGTSGALDTQYF.